This TCR beta chain comes out of a study of shared clonotypes between healthy human individuals. Some clones are missing from TCRdb's copy, which holds only in-frame ones; the method was immunoSEQ multiplex PCR. The sample has about 1.5 million clones; 95% to 99% are singletons. Germline V gives CDR1 MNHEY, CDR2 SMNVEV (reference sequence). With V trimmed by 5 bases and J by 0 bases, 3 bases remained unmatched. This CDR3 has 15 residues. This sequence was found in a man between 25 and 39 years old in good health. The gene calls are TRBV27 and TRBJ2-1; 8 nucleotides agree with TRBD1. Specimen: naive CD4+ T cells sorted from blood. Noted subset: CD45RA+ positively selected. Here the CDR3 DNA reads TGTGCCAGCAGTCCAGGGGGCGTCTCCTACAATGAGCAGTTCTTC. Translating gives CASSPGGVSYNEQFF.